A single sample is the source of the 26 T cell receptor beta chains below, sequenced in a study of regulatory T cells in long-lasting Graves disease (dated by TCRdb to about 2021). Library creation used multiplex PCR. TCRdb lists the instrument as Illumina HiSeq 4000. To build TCR beta libraries, CDR3 regions were amplified by Arm-PCR using iRepertoire HTBI primers. TCRdb passed the public sequencing reads through fastp at Q25 and MiXCR, retaining productive beta sequences. Rows merge per CDR3 protein into single entries with the most common DNA and genes. In this sample the table shows 300,000 to 400,000 distinct CDR3 sequences, about 16% of which occur a single time. The ten top clones hold roughly 20% of the sample. The time point label here, explained by the study, means: newly diagnosed GD, antithyroid drugs for less than 3 months. For both TCR sequencing and RNA sequencing, RNA was extracted from PBMCs in TRIzol.

This specimen consisted of peripheral blood mononuclear cells (PBMCs), obtained at new diagnosis, from a patient treated with antithyroid drugs. These receptors all come from a female donor with Graves disease.

The CDR3 protein is CASSVVGGNTDTQYF. CDR3 sequence (DNA): TGTGCCAGCAGCGTAGTTGGGGGTAACACAGATACGCAGTATTTT. The chain combines TRBV9 with TRBJ2-3, with D perhaps given as TRBD1 or TRBD2 (5 bases each). CDR3 length: 15 amino acids. The germline V gene encodes CDR1 SGDLS and CDR2 YYNGEE. Trimming removed 0 bases at V and 2 bases at J, with 10 bases between.

This clonotype was picked up many times. The rearrangement joins TRBV2 to TRBJ1-5; D is ambiguous. CDR1 and CDR2 from the germline V gene are SNHLY and FYNNEI. With 7 bases removed from V and 3 bases from J, the gap between germline ends came to 10 bases. The CDR3 contains 13 residues. The CDR3 is CASNRRHNQPQHF. The CDR3 DNA reads as TGTGCCAGCAATAGGCGGCACAATCAGCCCCAGCATTTT.

The V gene is TRBV28, the J gene TRBJ2-4; D may be TRBD1 (6 bases). Per germline, CDR1 MDHEN and CDR2 SYDVKM. This CDR3 has 18 amino acids. V was clipped by 1 base and J by 1 base, with 17 bases between them. CDR3 in amino acids: CASSLLLTGYGAKNIQYF. DNA of the CDR3: TGTGCCAGCAGTTTATTGCTGACAGGCTACGGGGCCAAAAACATTCAGTACTTC.

This clonotype was observed many times. V is TRBV9 and J is TRBJ1-3, with a tentative D call TRBD1 (6 bases). This CDR3 is built from 16 residues. V lost 4 bases, J lost 2 bases, and 16 bases lay in between. Germline V lookup: CDR1 SGDLS, CDR2 YYNGEE. CDR3 amino acids: CASSPEDDRPGNTIYF. CDR3 bases: TGTGCCAGCAGCCCGGAGGACGACAGGCCTGGAAACACCATATATTTT. The whole variable domain, remainder taken from reference TRBV9 and TRBJ1-3, is DSGVTQTPKHLITATGQRVTLRCSPRSGDLSVYWYQQSLDQGLQFLIQYYNGEERAKGNILERFSAQQFPDLHSELNLSSLELGDSALYFCASSPEDDRPGNTIYFGEGSWLTVV.

The table lists this clonotype with many counts. CDR3 sequence (DNA): TGTGCCAGCAGGGCAGGGTGGCGGGGCAATTCACCCCTCCACTTT. Amino acid sequence: CASRAGWRGNSPLHF. This rearrangement joins TRBV2 to TRBJ1-6, with D possibly being TRBD1 (5 bases). Per germline, CDR1 SNHLY and CDR2 FYNNEI. This CDR3 has 15 amino acids. V was shortened by 6 bases and J by 7 bases, with 16 bases between the two germline ends.

This clonotype was detected ten times or more. The chain recombines TRBV28 with TRBJ1-2; D remains ambiguous. The CDR3 length is 13 residues. Germline CDR1 MDHEN, CDR2 SYDVKM. The ends were cut back, 6 bases at V and 8 bases at J, with 16 bases in the middle. The CDR3 region has the DNA TGTGCCAGCAGGACACGACCTCTTGGCGGCTACACCTTC. It specifies CASRTRPLGGYTF.

This clonotype was detected ten times or more. The chain employs TRBV11-2 and TRBJ2-7; 14 positions agree with TRBD2. This CDR3 is built from 20 residues. V lost 5 bases and J lost 0; bases outside the gene matches: 15. Germline V lookup: CDR1 SGHAT, CDR2 FQNNGV. As DNA, the CDR3 is TGTGCCAGCAGCCCCAACTCGGGGGGGACTAGCGGGGGCTTCTCCTACGAGCAGTACTTC. Amino acid sequence: CASSPNSGGTSGGFSYEQYF.

V and J are TRBV24-1 and TRBJ2-5, with 9 bases fitting TRBD1. Germline CDR1 reads KGHDR; CDR2 reads SFDVKD. V dropped 3 bases and J dropped 5; count of bases not matched to a gene: 9. The CDR3 loop spans 16 amino acids. This CDR3 reads CATSDPTDRGGETQYF. CDR3 in DNA: TGTGCCACCAGTGATCCAACTGACAGGGGGGGGGAGACCCAGTACTTC.

The V call is TRBV27, the J call TRBJ2-3; D is perhaps TRBD1 or TRBD2 (5 bases each). From germline, CDR1 is MNHEY and CDR2 SMNVEV (reference sequence). The CDR3 loop spans 17 amino acids. The V end lost 6 bases, the J end lost 1 base, and 20 bases lay between the germline ends. The chain's CDR3 is CASSPTGAPPGTDTQYF. DNA of the CDR3: TGTGCCAGCAGCCCGACCGGGGCACCCCCCGGCACAGATACGCAGTATTTT.

This clonotype was picked up many times. This chain joins TRBV7-3 and TRBJ2-4; the match to TRBD1 covers 8 bases. This CDR3 is built from 18 residues. Germline CDR1 and CDR2: SGHTA and FQGTGA. V lost 6 bases and J lost 0; bases outside the gene matches: 13. CDR3: CASSPTARGQAAKNIQYF. The CDR3 nucleotides are TGTGCCAGCAGTCCCACTGCCCGGGGACAGGCAGCCAAAAACATTCAGTACTTC.

The J gene is TRBJ1-3, the V gene TRBV6-5; the match to TRBD1 covers 11 bases. The J segment lost 3 bases and the V segment lost 2 bases, leaving 3 bases of the junction unmatched. This CDR3 is built from 16 residues. The germline gives CDR1 MNHEY, CDR2 SVGAGI. This CDR3 reads CASSYGQGADGNTIYF. DNA of the CDR3: TGTGCCAGCAGTTACGGACAGGGGGCTGATGGAAACACCATATATTTT.

This clonotype was recorded at least ten times. This chain connects TRBV6-5 to TRBJ1-5; D may be TRBD1 (5 bases). Per germline, CDR1 MNHEY and CDR2 SVGAGI. V shed 0 bases and J shed 2 bases, with 11 bases lying between them. This CDR3 has 16 residues. This chain's CDR3 is CASSYSGPGGNQPQHF. The DNA for the CDR3 is TGTGCCAGCAGTTACTCTGGGCCGGGGGGCAATCAGCCCCAGCATTTT.

Comment on this clonotype: This likely stems from a read error, as it lies one base from a far larger clone. The rearrangement uses TRBV10-3 and TRBJ1-1; 7 nucleotides match TRBD1. The CDR3 covers 12 residues. The germline V gene has CDR1 ENHRY and CDR2 SYGVKD. Trimming removed 6 bases from V and 7 bases from J; junction bases left unmatched: 5. The CDR3 here is CAISPRGVEAFF. CDR3 bases: TGTGCCATCAGCCCCAGGGGGGTTGAAGCTTTCTTT.

The rearrangement joins TRBV7-2 to TRBJ2-5, with D tentatively TRBD1 (5 bases). Looked up from germline, CDR1 is SGHTA and CDR2 is FQGNSA. The CDR3 spans 17 residues. Trimming cost V 1 base and J 1 base, with 16 bases left between them. CDR3 in amino acids: CASSLVYQGRGQETQYF. Here the CDR3 DNA reads TGTGCCAGCAGCTTAGTCTACCAGGGAAGGGGCCAAGAGACCCAGTACTTC.

At least ten counts were recorded for this clonotype. The rearrangement links TRBV13 to TRBJ1-1, with TRBD1 matching over 7 bases. The CDR3 contains 13 residues. Trimming removed 3 bases from V and 10 bases from J; junction bases left unmatched: 8. Germline lookup yields CDR1 PRHDT and CDR2 FYEKMQ (reference sequence). CDR3 in amino acids: CASSFSGGDGAFF. The DNA of the CDR3 is TGTGCCAGCAGCTTTTCAGGGGGGGATGGAGCTTTCTTT.

This chain links TRBV2 with TRBJ2-3, with D uncertain. CDR3 length: 12 residues. V lost 11 bases, J lost 1 base, and 10 bases lay in between. Germline V gene data show CDR1 as SNHLY and CDR2 as FYNNEI. CDR3 residues: CAGTERTDTQYF. The CDR3, as DNA: TGTGCCGGAACCGAGCGCACAGATACGCAGTATTTT.

This clonotype was found many times. The chain uses TRBV4-3 and TRBJ2-5; D is possibly TRBD1 (5 bases). Germline CDR1 LGHNA, CDR2 YSLEER. V dropped 0 bases and J dropped 5 bases, with 13 bases sitting between them. The CDR3 totals 15 residues. CDR3 nucleotide sequence: TGCGCCAGCAGCCAAGATCTATTCCAGGGTGAGACCCAGTACTTC. This codes for CASSQDLFQGETQYF.

This clonotype was observed at least ten times. The CDR3 DNA is TGTGCCAGCAGCTCGGGGACGATCCTTAATGAAAAACTGTTTTTT. Translation: CASSSGTILNEKLFF. V is TRBV11-2 and J is TRBJ1-4; D is perhaps TRBD1 (5 bases). The CDR3 loop spans 15 amino acids. Looked up from germline, CDR1 is SGHAT and CDR2 is FQNNGV. V shed 4 bases and J shed 4 bases, with 13 bases lying between them.

The chain has TRBV6-2 or TRBV6-3 and TRBJ1-2, with TRBD1 as a possible D gene (5 bases). The CDR3 has 12 residues. Germline-derived CDR1 and CDR2 are MNHEY and SVGEGT. The V end was cut by 10 bases, the J end by 7 bases, with 16 bases between. CDR3 sequence reads: CATTGQSAGYTF. Written as DNA, the CDR3 is TGTGCCACCACGGGGCAATCGGCTGGCTACACCTTC.

The chain links TRBV6-9 to TRBJ1-1; 9 bases line up with TRBD1. The CDR3 is 15 amino acids. Per germline, CDR1 MNHGY and CDR2 SVAAGI. Losses at the gene ends were 3 bases for V and 4 bases for J; bases not matched to a gene: 6. The CDR3 bases are TGTGCCAGCAGTTACGGGGGACAGGGTCGCACTGAAGCTTTCTTT. It is translated as CASSYGGQGRTEAFF.

This clonotype was detected ten times or more. The rearrangement links TRBV20-1 to TRBJ2-1, with 7 bases lining up with TRBD2. This CDR3 contains 11 residues. Germline V gene sequence: CDR1 DFQATT, CDR2 SNEGSKA (reference sequence). CDR3 bases: TGCAGGGGGACTACTTACAATGAGCAGTTCTTC. This codes for CRGTTYNEQFF.

Many counts were recorded for this clonotype. The J gene is TRBJ2-7, the V gene TRBV20-1, with a weak D call TRBD1 (6 bases). Germline V gives CDR1 DFQATT, CDR2 SNEGSKA (reference sequence). This CDR3 has 14 amino acids. Deletions cut 5 bases from V and 0 bases from J, with 14 bases between. In nucleotides, the CDR3 is TGCAGTGCTTTGGCAGGGGCCCCCTCCTACGAGCAGTACTTC. Amino acids: CSALAGAPSYEQYF.

Many counts were recorded for this clonotype. This chain links TRBV6-5 with TRBJ1-2; no clear D. The CDR3 is made up of 14 amino acids. The germline V gene encodes CDR1 MNHEY and CDR2 SVGAGI. Trimming pared 4 bases from V and 2 bases from J, leaving 11 bases between. The CDR3 loop is CASSSQRTNYGYTF. For the CDR3, the DNA is TGTGCCAGCAGTTCACAGAGGACCAACTATGGCTACACCTTC.

V usage is TRBV30 and J usage is TRBJ2-7; 12 bases match TRBD2. V was pared by 2 bases and J by 5 bases, with 13 bases of the junction left unmatched. The CDR3 extends over 17 amino acids. Germline CDR1 and CDR2: GTSNPN and SVGIG (reference sequence). DNA of the CDR3: TGTGCCTGGAGTAATCGACTAGCGGGAGAATGGAACCACGAGCAGTACTTC. It codes for CAWSNRLAGEWNHEQYF. Based on the CDR3 plus reference TRBV30 and TRBJ2-7, the full variable domain is SQTIHQWPATLVQPVGSPLSLECTVEGTSNPNLYWYRQAAGRGLQLLFYSVGIGQISSEVPQNLSASRPQDRQFILSSKKLLLSDSGFYLCAWSNRLAGEWNHEQYFGPGTRLTVT.

This clonotype was found a few times. V is TRBV24-1 and J is TRBJ2-2; the match to TRBD2 covers 11 bases. J lost 3 bases, V lost 4 bases, and 3 bases had no gene match. This CDR3 spans 16 amino acids. Per germline, CDR1 KGHDR and CDR2 SFDVKD. The CDR3 reads CATSDTSGSYTGELFF. In DNA, the CDR3 is TGTGCCACCAGTGACACTAGCGGGAGTTACACCGGGGAGCTGTTTTTT.

Many counts were recorded for this clonotype. The genes are TRBV27 and TRBJ2-3; no clear D gene. The germline CDR1 and CDR2 sequences are MNHEY and SMNVEV (reference sequence). Trimming pared 5 bases from V and 2 bases from J, leaving 14 bases between. The CDR3 totals 15 residues. The CDR3, as DNA: TGTGCCAGCAGTGTAGACCGAAGGGACACAGATACGCAGTATTTT. It translates to CASSVDRRDTDTQYF.